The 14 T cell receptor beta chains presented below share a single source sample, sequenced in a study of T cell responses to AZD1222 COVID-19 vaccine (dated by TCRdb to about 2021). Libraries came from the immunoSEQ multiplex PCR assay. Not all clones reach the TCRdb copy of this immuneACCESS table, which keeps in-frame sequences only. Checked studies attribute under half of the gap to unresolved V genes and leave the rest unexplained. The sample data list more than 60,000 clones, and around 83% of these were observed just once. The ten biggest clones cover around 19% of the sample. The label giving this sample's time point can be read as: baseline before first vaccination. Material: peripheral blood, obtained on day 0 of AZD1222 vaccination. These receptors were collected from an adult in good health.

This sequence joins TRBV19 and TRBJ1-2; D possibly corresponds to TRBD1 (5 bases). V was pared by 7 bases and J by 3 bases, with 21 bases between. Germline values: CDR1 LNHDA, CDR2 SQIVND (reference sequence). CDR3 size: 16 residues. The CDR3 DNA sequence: TGTGCCAGTACCCCCGCAGGGCAAAACGGGGACTATGGCTACACCTTC. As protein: CASTPAGQNGDYGYTF.

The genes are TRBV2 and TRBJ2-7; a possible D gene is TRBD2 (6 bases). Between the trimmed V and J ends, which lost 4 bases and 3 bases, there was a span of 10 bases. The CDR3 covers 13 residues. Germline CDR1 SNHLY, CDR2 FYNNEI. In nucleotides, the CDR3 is TGTGCCAGCAGTGTAGCGGAGAACTACGAGCAGTACTTC. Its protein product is CASSVAENYEQYF. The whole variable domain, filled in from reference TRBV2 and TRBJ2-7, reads EPEVTQTPSHQVTQMGQEVILRCVPISNHLYFYWYRQILGQKVEFLVSFYNNEISEKSEIFDDQFSVERPDGSNFTLKIRSTKLEDSAMYFCASSVAENYEQYFGPGTRLTVT.

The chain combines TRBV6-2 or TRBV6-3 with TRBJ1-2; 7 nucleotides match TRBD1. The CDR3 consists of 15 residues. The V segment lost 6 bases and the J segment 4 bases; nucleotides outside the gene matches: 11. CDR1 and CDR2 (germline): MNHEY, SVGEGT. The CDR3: CASSLYVGQTYGYTF. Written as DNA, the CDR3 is TGTGCCAGCAGCCTATACGTGGGACAGACCTATGGCTACACCTTC.

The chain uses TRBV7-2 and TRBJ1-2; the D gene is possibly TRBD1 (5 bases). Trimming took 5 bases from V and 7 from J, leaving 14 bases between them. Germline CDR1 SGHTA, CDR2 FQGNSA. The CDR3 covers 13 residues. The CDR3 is CASSLERGFGYTF. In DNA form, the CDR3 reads TGTGCCAGCAGCCTAGAACGGGGCTTTGGCTACACCTTC.

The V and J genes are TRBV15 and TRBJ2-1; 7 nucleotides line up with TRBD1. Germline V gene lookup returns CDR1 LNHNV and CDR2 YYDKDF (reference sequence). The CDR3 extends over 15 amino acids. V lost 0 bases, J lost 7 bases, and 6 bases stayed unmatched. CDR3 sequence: CATSRDSNRGNEQFF. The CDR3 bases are TGTGCCACCAGCAGAGATTCGAACAGGGGTAATGAGCAGTTCTTC.

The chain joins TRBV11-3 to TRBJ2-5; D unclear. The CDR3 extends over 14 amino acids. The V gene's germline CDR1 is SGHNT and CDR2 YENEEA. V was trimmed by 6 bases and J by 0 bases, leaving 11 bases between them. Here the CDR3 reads CASSPTEYQETQYF. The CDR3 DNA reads TGTGCCAGCAGTCCTACAGAGTACCAAGAGACCCAGTACTTC.

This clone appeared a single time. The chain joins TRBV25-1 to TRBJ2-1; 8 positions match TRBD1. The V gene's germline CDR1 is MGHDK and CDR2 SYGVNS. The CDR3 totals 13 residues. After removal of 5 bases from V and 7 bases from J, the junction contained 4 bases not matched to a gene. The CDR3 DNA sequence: TGTGCCAGCAGTCCCTGGACAGGGAATGAGCAGTTCTTC. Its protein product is CASSPWTGNEQFF.

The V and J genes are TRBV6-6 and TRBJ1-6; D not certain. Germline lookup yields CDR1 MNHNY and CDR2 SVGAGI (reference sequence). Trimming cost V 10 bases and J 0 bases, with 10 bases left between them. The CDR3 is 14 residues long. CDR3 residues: CATREASYNSPLHF. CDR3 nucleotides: TGTGCCACCCGGGAGGCCTCCTATAATTCACCCCTCCACTTT.

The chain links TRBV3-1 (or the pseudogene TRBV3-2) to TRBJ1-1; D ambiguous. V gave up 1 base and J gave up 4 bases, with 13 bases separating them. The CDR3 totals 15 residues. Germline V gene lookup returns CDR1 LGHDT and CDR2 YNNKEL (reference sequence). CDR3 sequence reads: CASSQGAGLGTEAFF. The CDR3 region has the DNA TGTGCCAGCAGCCAAGGAGCGGGGTTGGGCACTGAAGCTTTCTTT.

The CDR3 loop is CASSSGGVRNIQYF. The CDR3 region has the DNA TGTGCCAGCAGCTCCGGAGGAGTCCGGAACATTCAGTACTTC. The chain recombines TRBV11-3 with TRBJ2-4; D is perhaps TRBD2 (5 bases). Trimming left V 4 bases short and J 7 bases short, with 14 bases between. This CDR3 comprises 14 residues. CDR1 is SGHNT and CDR2 is YENEEA in the germline V gene.

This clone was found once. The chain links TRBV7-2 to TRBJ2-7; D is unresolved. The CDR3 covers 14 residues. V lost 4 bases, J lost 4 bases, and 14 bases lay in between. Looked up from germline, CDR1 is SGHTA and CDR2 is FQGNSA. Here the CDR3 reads CASSSTPDWYEQYF. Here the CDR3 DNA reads TGTGCCAGCAGCTCGACCCCGGATTGGTACGAGCAGTACTTC.

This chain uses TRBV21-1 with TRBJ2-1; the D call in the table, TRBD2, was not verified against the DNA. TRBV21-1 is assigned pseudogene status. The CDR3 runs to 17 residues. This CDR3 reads CASSKGGRDSQYNEQFF. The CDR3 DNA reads TGTGCCAGCAGCAAAGGCGGGCGGGACTCTCAATACAATGAGCAGTTCTTC.

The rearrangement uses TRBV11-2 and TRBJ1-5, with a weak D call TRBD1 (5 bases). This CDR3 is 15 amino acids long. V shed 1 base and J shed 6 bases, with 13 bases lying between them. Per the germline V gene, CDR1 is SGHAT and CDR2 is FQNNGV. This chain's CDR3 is CASSLGRGAGQPQHF. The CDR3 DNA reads TGTGCCAGCAGCTTAGGCCGGGGCGCGGGTCAGCCCCAGCATTTT.

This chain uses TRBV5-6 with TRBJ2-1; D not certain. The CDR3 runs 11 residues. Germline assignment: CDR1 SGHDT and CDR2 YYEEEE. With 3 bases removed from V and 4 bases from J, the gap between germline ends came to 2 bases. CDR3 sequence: CASSSYNEQFF. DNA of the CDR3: TGTGCCAGCAGCTCTTACAATGAGCAGTTCTTC.